Below, 26 T cell receptor beta chains from the same sample are listed, as sequenced in a study of post-analysis software for immune sequencing data. Study results and limitations: A handful of TRBV segments appeared more often in patients than in controls, and TRBV5-6, TRBV5-1 and TRBV20-1 were among these.

Antigen specificity for these receptors is unknown. Libraries were made from TCR beta cDNA, and they carried unique molecular identifiers. TCRdb independently ran MiXCR on the PCR reads; one entry per CDR3 protein. The sample yields some 450,000 distinct CDR3 sequences, 40% to 55% seen once. Material: blood. Receptors were obtained from a girl between 5 and 17 years old with multiple sclerosis.

The V and J genes are TRBV6-1 and TRBJ1-2, with D perhaps matching TRBD1 (5 bases). The V and J ends lost 6 bases and 5 bases respectively, with 16 bases between them. The germline CDR1 and CDR2 sequences are MNHNS and SASEGT. CDR3 length: 14 residues. CDR3 in amino acids: CASRESWTSYGYTF. DNA of the CDR3: TGTGCCAGCAGGGAATCTTGGACATCATATGGCTACACCTTC.

The chain carries TRBV12-3 or TRBV12-4 and TRBJ2-1; D is uncertain. V shed 0 bases and J shed 0 bases, with 9 bases lying between them. The CDR3 runs 16 residues. The CDR3 reads CASSLAVPSSYNEQFF. Written as DNA, the CDR3 is TGTGCCAGCAGTTTAGCGGTGCCGAGCTCCTACAATGAGCAGTTCTTC.

The gene calls are TRBV4-1 and TRBJ1-2; no reliable D call. This CDR3 region has 16 residues. CDR1 MGHRA and CDR2 YSYEKL come from the germline V gene. The V end was cut by 0 bases, the J end by 7 bases, with 18 bases between. This CDR3 is CASSQEDFRRSGGYTF. For the CDR3, the DNA is TGCGCCAGCAGCCAAGAAGATTTTAGGAGGTCCGGTGGCTACACCTTC.

The gene calls are TRBV13 and TRBJ2-7, with D possibly being TRBD1 (6 bases). CDR3 length: 16 residues. Germline-derived CDR1 and CDR2 are PRHDT and FYEKMQ (reference sequence). V was clipped by 4 bases and J by 3 bases, with 19 bases between them. The CDR3 loop reads CASSSYRDNVVYEQYF. CDR3 DNA: TGTGCCAGCAGCTCTTACCGGGACAACGTCGTCTACGAGCAGTACTTC.

The V and J genes are TRBV20-1 and TRBJ2-1; D is perhaps TRBD2 (7 bases). Germline V CDR1 and CDR2: DFQATT, SNEGSKA (reference sequence). Trimming pared 6 bases from V and 10 bases from J, leaving 16 bases between. The CDR3 sequence is 12 residues long. The CDR3 bases are TGCAGTGCCTTTGGGGGGGCGGAGGAGCAGTTCTTC. Residues: CSAFGGAEEQFF.

The chain carries TRBV6-5 and TRBJ1-1; TRBD1 is a possible D gene (5 bases). Per the germline V gene, CDR1 is MNHEY and CDR2 is SVGAGI. This CDR3 region has 15 residues. The germline V and J ends were trimmed by 8 bases and 4 bases, with 20 bases remaining between them. The CDR3 sequence is CASSRDPPGGTEAFF. Here the CDR3 DNA reads TGTGCCAGCTCCAGGGATCCCCCCGGGGGCACTGAAGCTTTCTTT.

This clonotype appeared once. In nucleotides, the CDR3 is TGTGCCATCAAAAGTAGTCGAGCGGAGGATGAGCAGTTCTTC. This encodes CAIKSSRAEDEQFF. The chain carries TRBV10-3 and TRBJ2-1, with D perhaps matching TRBD2 (5 bases). V gave up 7 bases and J gave up 8 bases, with 18 bases separating them. CDR3 length equals 14 residues. Germline values: CDR1 ENHRY, CDR2 SYGVKD.

The chain is built from TRBV20-1 and TRBJ2-1; 10 bases fit TRBD2. V was clipped by 7 bases and J by 8 bases; unmatched bases: 5. CDR3 length equals 12 residues. The germline V gene has CDR1 DFQATT and CDR2 SNEGSKA (reference sequence). CDR3 DNA sequence: TGCAGTGAGCTAGCGGGAGAGGATGAGCAGTTCTTC. Amino acids: CSELAGEDEQFF.

V gene TRBV12-3 or TRBV12-4 combines with J gene TRBJ2-5; 7 bases agree with TRBD2. Trimming cost V 2 bases and J 5 bases; bases outside gene matches: 11. This CDR3 spans 16 amino acids. Here the CDR3 DNA reads TGTGCCAGCAGTTTACCTTACCGGACTAGTAAGGAGACCCAGTACTTC. Residues: CASSLPYRTSKETQYF.

This chain uses TRBV15 with TRBJ2-1, with 9 bases matching TRBD2. This CDR3 spans 16 amino acids. With V trimmed by 0 bases and J by 5 bases, 5 bases remained unmatched. Germline V CDR1 and CDR2: LNHNV, YYDKDF (reference sequence). CDR3 amino acids: CATSRDWASGNNEQFF. In nucleotides, the CDR3 is TGTGCCACCAGCAGAGATTGGGCTAGCGGGAACAATGAGCAGTTCTTC.

The chain uses TRBV12-3 or TRBV12-4 and TRBJ2-1; the match to TRBD2 covers 10 bases. This CDR3 is 15 amino acids long. V lost 2 bases, J lost 10 bases, and 8 bases stayed unmatched. CDR3 loop: CASSLSLAGAGEQFF. The CDR3 nucleotides read TGTGCCAGCAGTTTATCCCTAGCGGGAGCAGGGGAGCAGTTCTTC.

In this sample, this clonotype turned up a few times. This sequence joins TRBV11-2 and TRBJ1-2; 7 bases match TRBD1. This CDR3 has 14 residues. CDR1 is SGHAT and CDR2 is FQNNGV in the germline V gene. V was pared by 5 bases and J by 5 bases, with 8 bases of the junction left unmatched. The CDR3 bases are TGTGCCAGCAGCGCTCGGGACAGTAGATATGGCTACACCTTC. Its protein is CASSARDSRYGYTF.

This clonotype was found a few times. The chain combines TRBV28 with TRBJ2-2; TRBD1 might be the D (5 bases). Germline CDR1 is MDHEN and CDR2 is SYDVKM. This CDR3 is 13 amino acids long. V was shortened by 2 bases and J by 4 bases, with 5 bases between the two germline ends. In nucleotides, the CDR3 is TGTGCCAGCAGTTTAGGGGCCACCGGGGAGCTGTTTTTT. Translation gives CASSLGATGELFF.

This clonotype was picked up a small number of times. The chain combines TRBV7-2 with TRBJ1-5; D is ambiguous. In germline, CDR1 is SGHTA, CDR2 FQGNSA. The CDR3 runs to 14 residues. V lost 0 bases, J lost 1 base, and 4 bases lay in between. In DNA, the CDR3 is TGTGCCAGCAGCTTAGCTAAGAGCAATCAGCCCCAGCATTTT. It is translated as CASSLAKSNQPQHF.

This clonotype has only a few counts. V is TRBV6-2 or TRBV6-3 and J is TRBJ2-4; D ambiguous. The closer fit of TRBJ2-7 to the DNA end suggests the J call may be wrong. This CDR3 region has 11 residues. Germline V gives CDR1 MNHEY, CDR2 SVGEGT. CDR3 region: CASSNGNEQYF. The CDR3 region has the DNA TGTGCCAGCAGTAATGGAAACGAGCAGTACTTC.

As for this clonotype: The junction departs from germline at one end; a sequencing error may be responsible. CDR3 protein: CASSLGSFNEQFF. CDR3 DNA: TGTGCCAGCAGCTTAGGCTCCTTCAATGAGCAGTTCTTC. V is TRBV7-6 and J is TRBJ2-1; the D is unclear. CDR1 and CDR2 (germline): SGHVS, FNYEAQ. CDR3 length: 13 residues. Drawing the rest from reference TRBV7-6 and TRBJ2-1, the complete variable domain is GAGVSQSPRYKVTKRGQDVALRCDPISGHVSLYWYRQALGQGPEFLTYFNYEAQQDKSGLPNDRFSAERPEGSISTLTIQRTEQRDSAMYRCASSLGSFNEQFFGPGTRLTVL.

This clonotype was seen more than once but under ten times. The chain has TRBV12-3 or TRBV12-4 and TRBJ2-7; no firm D call. The CDR3 sequence is 12 residues long. With 5 bases removed from V and 4 bases from J, the gap between germline ends came to 9 bases. The CDR3 spells CASSRIRYEQYF. The CDR3 DNA follows: TGTGCCAGCAGTCGCATAAGATACGAGCAGTACTTC.

This clonotype has ten or more counts. The chain carries TRBV29-1 and TRBJ2-7, with a possible D match to TRBD2 (7 bases). The germline V gene encodes CDR1 SQVTM and CDR2 ANQGSEA. V was pared by 6 bases and J by 6 bases, with 21 bases between. This CDR3 comprises 14 residues. The CDR3 is CSVIQGIGGSEQYF. For the CDR3, the DNA is TGCAGCGTGATACAGGGAATCGGCGGGAGCGAGCAGTACTTC.

This clonotype came up a few times. The rearrangement joins TRBV13 to TRBJ1-2, with D unresolved. The V gene lost 5 bases and the J gene lost 1 base, with 8 bases spanning the gap. The CDR3 is made up of 13 amino acids. Germline V lookup: CDR1 PRHDT, CDR2 FYEKMQ (reference sequence). CDR3 protein: CASSVQSNYGYTF. The CDR3 DNA sequence: TGTGCCAGCAGCGTTCAGAGTAACTATGGCTACACCTTC.

The V call is TRBV7-9, the J call TRBJ1-1; D is uncertain. The germline V gene encodes CDR1 SEHNR and CDR2 FQNEAQ (reference sequence). V was clipped by 1 base and J by 0 bases, with 9 bases between them. This CDR3 has 15 residues. CDR3 in amino acids: CASSLDNTMNTEAFF. CDR3 nucleotide sequence: TGTGCCAGCAGCTTAGACAACACCATGAACACTGAAGCTTTCTTT.

There are a few counts of this clonotype. The chain combines TRBV7-9 with TRBJ2-3; no clear D gene. The V gene lost 3 bases and the J gene lost 2 bases, with 9 bases spanning the gap. Germline CDR1 is SEHNR and CDR2 is FQNEAQ (reference sequence). CDR3 size: 14 residues. The CDR3 DNA reads TGTGCCAGCAGCTTTCGGTCCGTCACAGATACGCAGTATTTT. Protein sequence: CASSFRSVTDTQYF. Together with reference TRBV7-9 and TRBJ2-3, the CDR3 gives the full variable domain: DTGVSQNPRHKITKRGQNVTFRCDPISEHNRLYWYRQTLGQGPEFLTYFQNEAQLEKSRLLSDRFSAERPKGSFSTLEIQRTEQGDSAMYLCASSFRSVTDTQYFGPGTRLTVL.

The sample holds many counts of this clonotype. The chain recombines TRBV7-9 with TRBJ2-6; D is undetermined. This CDR3 region has 13 residues. V was clipped by 0 bases and J by 3 bases, with 0 bases between them. Germline CDR1 is SEHNR and CDR2 is FQNEAQ (reference sequence). CDR3 sequence reads: CASSLAGANVLTF. For the CDR3, the DNA is TGTGCCAGCAGCTTAGCTGGGGCCAACGTCCTGACTTTC.

The J gene is TRBJ1-5, the V gene TRBV20-1; a weak D match, TRBD1 (6 bases). V gave up 0 bases and J gave up 0 bases, with 18 bases separating them. Germline V gives CDR1 DFQATT, CDR2 SNEGSKA (reference sequence). This CDR3 has 18 residues. The CDR3 is CSARDQTHGGFSNQPQHF. CDR3 nucleotide sequence: TGCAGTGCTAGAGATCAGACACACGGGGGCTTTAGCAATCAGCCCCAGCATTTT.

This chain connects TRBV7-3 to TRBJ2-7; 10 bases match TRBD2. The CDR3 runs to 14 residues. Germline lookup yields CDR1 SGHTA and CDR2 FQGTGA. The V gene end was trimmed by 4 bases and the J gene end by 6 bases; junction bases not matched to a gene: 6. CDR3 residues: CASSWESGRGEQYF. DNA of the CDR3: TGTGCCAGCAGCTGGGAAAGCGGGAGGGGCGAGCAGTACTTC.

The chain employs TRBV5-1 and TRBJ2-7, with TRBD1 matching 9 bases. The CDR3 consists of 15 residues. The V gene end was trimmed by 5 bases and the J gene end by 7 bases; junction bases not matched to a gene: 13. Germline assignment: CDR1 SGHRS and CDR2 YFSETQ. The CDR3 protein is CASRLGTGWFDEQYF. The CDR3 DNA reads TGCGCCAGCAGGCTAGGGACAGGGTGGTTCGATGAGCAGTACTTC.

The gene calls are TRBV27 and TRBJ2-1; D ambiguous. Germline CDR1 and CDR2: MNHEY and SMNVEV (reference sequence). Trimming pared 7 bases from V and 4 bases from J, leaving 8 bases between. The CDR3 consists of 12 residues. CDR3 in DNA: TGTGCCAGCACTTCCGGGTACAATGAGCAGTTCTTC. Its translation: CASTSGYNEQFF.